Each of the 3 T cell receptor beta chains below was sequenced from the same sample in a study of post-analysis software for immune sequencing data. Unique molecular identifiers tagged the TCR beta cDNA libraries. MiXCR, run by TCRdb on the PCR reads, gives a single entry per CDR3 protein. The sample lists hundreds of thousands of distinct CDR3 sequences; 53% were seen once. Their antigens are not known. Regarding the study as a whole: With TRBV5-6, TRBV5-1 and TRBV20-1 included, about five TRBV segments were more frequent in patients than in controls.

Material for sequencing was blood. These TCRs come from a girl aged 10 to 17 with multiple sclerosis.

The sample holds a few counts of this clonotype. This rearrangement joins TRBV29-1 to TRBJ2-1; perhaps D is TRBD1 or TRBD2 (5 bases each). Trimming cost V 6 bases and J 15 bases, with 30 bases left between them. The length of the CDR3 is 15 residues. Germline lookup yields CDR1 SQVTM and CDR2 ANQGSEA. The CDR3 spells CSVGVNGTGSRSRFF. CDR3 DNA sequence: TGCAGCGTGGGAGTAAATGGGACGGGGTCAAGAAGTCGGTTCTTC.

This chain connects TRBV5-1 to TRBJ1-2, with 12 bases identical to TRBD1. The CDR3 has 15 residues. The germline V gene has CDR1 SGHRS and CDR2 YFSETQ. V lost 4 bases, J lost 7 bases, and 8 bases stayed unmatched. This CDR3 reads CASSPGDRGLGGYTF. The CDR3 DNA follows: TGCGCCAGCAGCCCCGGGGACAGGGGGCTTGGTGGCTACACCTTC.

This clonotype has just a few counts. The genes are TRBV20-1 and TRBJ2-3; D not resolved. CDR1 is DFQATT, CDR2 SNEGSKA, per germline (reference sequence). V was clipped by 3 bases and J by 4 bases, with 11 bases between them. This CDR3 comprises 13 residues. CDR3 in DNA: TGCAGTGCTAGTGACGGTTGGGCAGATACGCAGTATTTT. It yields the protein CSASDGWADTQYF.